The 25 T cell receptor beta chains reported below all come from one sample, sequenced in a study of T cells expressing NK-cell markers (dated by TCRdb to about 2020). Libraries were prepared through 5' RACE. Sequenced on an Illumina HiSeq 2000. Based on TCRdb reprocessing of the reads, there is one entry per CDR3 protein sequence, and DNA is missing. The sample table includes 150,000 to 170,000 distinct CDR3 sequences. 37% of the sample comes from the top ten. The sample was blood T cells: a sorted CD56 or NKG2C T cell subset, CD4+ or CD8+ T cells, or bulk PBMC T cells (not recorded which). The receptors derive from a woman in her forties or fifties in good health. Donor details come from another sample of the same person, matched by shared clones.

J is TRBJ1-5 and V is TRBV7-8. Germline V gene data show CDR1 as SGHVS and CDR2 as FQNEAQ. The CDR3 contains 13 residues. CDR3 amino acids: CASSLNDGQPQHF.

The chain links TRBV14 to TRBJ2-1. The CDR3 has 13 amino acids. The germline gives CDR1 SGHDN, CDR2 FVKESK. The CDR3 region is CASSLLPSNEQFF.

This chain uses TRBV7-9 with TRBJ2-1; without DNA, the TCRdb call of TRBD2 cannot be checked. This CDR3 contains 16 residues. The V gene's germline CDR1 is SEHNR and CDR2 FQNEAQ (reference sequence). The chain's CDR3 is CASSLLSGSSYNEQFF.

The chain is built from TRBV11-2 and TRBJ2-3. The CDR3 is 14 residues long. The germline V gene encodes CDR1 SGHAT and CDR2 FQNNGV. CDR3 in amino acids: CASSLGTGTDTQYF.

This chain connects TRBV5-6 to TRBJ1-5; TCRdb proposes TRBD1, but this gene call is untestable without DNA. Per germline, CDR1 SGHDT and CDR2 YYEEEE. The CDR3 sequence is 12 residues long. CDR3 residues: CASSLNRGQQHF.

The CDR3 loop reads CASSTRTSGRSYEQYF. The chain links TRBV13 to TRBJ2-7; without DNA, the TCRdb call of TRBD2 cannot be checked. The V gene's germline CDR1 is PRHDT and CDR2 FYEKMQ (reference sequence). The CDR3 extends over 16 amino acids.

CDR3: CASSSRTSGILYNEQFF. The chain has TRBV11-3 and TRBJ2-1; TCRdb gives TRBD2 as the D gene, but with no DNA this cannot be confirmed. This CDR3 region has 17 residues. The germline CDR1 and CDR2 sequences are SGHNT and YENEEA.

This chain joins TRBV2 and TRBJ2-1; TCRdb gives TRBD2 as the D gene, but with no DNA this cannot be confirmed. The germline CDR1 and CDR2 sequences are SNHLY and FYNNEI. This CDR3 region has 13 residues. CDR3 amino acids: CASRTREGNEQFF.

The chain couples TRBV24-1 to TRBJ2-2; TCRdb reports TRBD1, a call that lacks DNA to check it against. CDR1 is KGHDR and CDR2 is SFDVKD in the germline V gene. The CDR3 covers 15 residues. The CDR3 sequence is CATRPGEGNTGELFF.

This chain connects TRBV27 to TRBJ1-2; TCRdb lists TRBD1, though no DNA is available to test this call. The CDR3 sequence is 11 residues long. In germline, CDR1 is MNHEY, CDR2 SMNVEV (reference sequence). CDR3 sequence reads: CASYGGEGYTF.

This rearrangement joins TRBV4-2 to TRBJ2-1; TCRdb reports TRBD2, a call that lacks DNA to check it against. CDR3 length equals 17 residues. CDR1 is LGHNA, CDR2 YNFKEQ, per germline. The CDR3 loop is CASSQVKWTSTGDEQFF.

CDR3 residues: CASSDAADHNEQFF. The J gene is TRBJ2-1, the V gene TRBV6-4. CDR1 is MRHNA, CDR2 SNTAGT, per germline. This CDR3 contains 14 residues.

This chain joins TRBV2 and TRBJ2-5; there is no DNA to check the TCRdb D call of TRBD1. The CDR3 extends over 13 amino acids. CDR1 and CDR2 from the germline V gene are SNHLY and FYNNEI. The CDR3 loop reads CASLSVLQETQYF.

V gene TRBV20-1 combines with J gene TRBJ2-3; TCRdb selects TRBD2, and the lack of DNA leaves this call unchecked. Germline CDR1 and CDR2: DFQATT and SNEGSKA (reference sequence). CDR3 length: 17 residues. The CDR3 sequence is CSAQARRTSGSTDTQYF.

The chain carries TRBV3-1 and TRBJ2-7; without DNA, the TCRdb call of TRBD1 cannot be checked. Looked up from germline, CDR1 is LGHDT and CDR2 is YNNKEL (reference sequence). The CDR3 extends over 16 amino acids. The CDR3 sequence: CASSQEAGTLRYEQYF.

Here the CDR3 reads CASSPDSSGDEQFF. The chain carries TRBV5-4 and TRBJ2-1; with no DNA, the TCRdb D assignment of TRBD1 cannot be verified. CDR3 size: 14 residues. Germline V gives CDR1 SGHNT, CDR2 YYREEE (reference sequence).

The chain has TRBV7-9 and TRBJ2-7. The length of the CDR3 is 14 residues. CDR1 is SEHNR and CDR2 is FQNEAQ in the germline V gene (reference sequence). CDR3 sequence: CASSFPSTDYEQYF. Filled out from reference TRBV7-9 and TRBJ2-7, the complete variable domain reads DTGVSQNPRHKITKRGQNVTFRCDPISEHNRLYWYRQTLGQGPEFLTYFQNEAQLEKSRLLSDRFSAERPKGSFSTLEIQRTEQGDSAMYLCASSFPSTDYEQYFGPGTRLTVT.

The chain couples TRBV7-9 to TRBJ1-5; TCRdb lists TRBD1, though no DNA is available to test this call. The CDR3 spans 14 residues. Germline CDR1 reads SEHNR; CDR2 reads FQNEAQ (reference sequence). CDR3 in amino acids: CASSLGGDHQPQHF.

V gene TRBV4-1 combines with J gene TRBJ2-3; no DNA is available, so the TRBD2 call from TCRdb remains unchecked. There are 18 residues in the CDR3. CDR1 and CDR2 from the germline V gene are MGHRA and YSYEKL. The CDR3 protein is CASSQEGGLGRGTDTQYF.

The chain links TRBV12-3 or TRBV12-4 to TRBJ2-1; the TCRdb D gene call, TRBD2, has no DNA to confirm it. This CDR3 comprises 16 residues. The CDR3 is CASSLPPLGGVNEQFF.

The chain combines TRBV9 with TRBJ2-3. Per the germline V gene, CDR1 is SGDLS and CDR2 is YYNGEE. The CDR3 runs 14 residues. Here the CDR3 reads CASSGSASTDTQYF.

The chain employs TRBV4-2 and TRBJ2-1; TCRdb's assignment of TRBD1 cannot be checked, as there is no DNA. The germline V gene has CDR1 LGHNA and CDR2 YNFKEQ. The length of the CDR3 is 15 residues. CDR3 loop: CASSQVPGTGYEQFF.

This chain joins TRBV27 and TRBJ1-2; TCRdb selects TRBD1, and the lack of DNA leaves this call unchecked. CDR1 is MNHEY, CDR2 SMNVEV, per germline (reference sequence). This CDR3 region has 15 residues. CDR3: CASSFQDSPNYGYTF.

The chain recombines TRBV9 with TRBJ2-7; with no DNA, the TCRdb D assignment of TRBD1 cannot be verified. The CDR3 is 18 residues long. The germline V gene has CDR1 SGDLS and CDR2 YYNGEE. CDR3: CASSVEGVPGQGTYEQYF.

V is TRBV9 and J is TRBJ2-1; TCRdb picks TRBD2, but there is no DNA to check that call. The CDR3 contains 16 residues. CDR1 SGDLS and CDR2 YYNGEE come from the germline V gene. The CDR3 spells CASSVREVDSYNEQFF. The complete variable domain, with remaining parts taken from reference TRBV9 and TRBJ2-1, reads DSGVTQTPKHLITATGQRVTLRCSPRSGDLSVYWYQQSLDQGLQFLIQYYNGEERAKGNILERFSAQQFPDLHSELNLSSLELGDSALYFCASSVREVDSYNEQFFGPGTRLTVL.